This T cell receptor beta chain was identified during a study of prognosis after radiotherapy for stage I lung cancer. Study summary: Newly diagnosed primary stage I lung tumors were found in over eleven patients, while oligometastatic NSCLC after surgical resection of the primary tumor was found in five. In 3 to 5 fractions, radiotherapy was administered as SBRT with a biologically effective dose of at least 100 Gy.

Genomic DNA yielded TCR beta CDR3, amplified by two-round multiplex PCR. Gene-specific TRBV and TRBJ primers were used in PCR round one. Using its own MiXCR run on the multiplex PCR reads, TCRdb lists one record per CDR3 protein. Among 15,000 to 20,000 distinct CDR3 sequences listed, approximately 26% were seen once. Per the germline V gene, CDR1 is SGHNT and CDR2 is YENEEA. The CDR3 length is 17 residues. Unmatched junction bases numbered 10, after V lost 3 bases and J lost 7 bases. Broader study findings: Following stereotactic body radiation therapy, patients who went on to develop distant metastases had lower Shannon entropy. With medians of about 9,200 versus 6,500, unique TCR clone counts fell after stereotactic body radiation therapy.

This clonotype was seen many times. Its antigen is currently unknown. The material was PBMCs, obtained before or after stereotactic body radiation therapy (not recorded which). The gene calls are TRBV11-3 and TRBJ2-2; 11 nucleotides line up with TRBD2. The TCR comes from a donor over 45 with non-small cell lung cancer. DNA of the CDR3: TGTGCCAGCAGCTTCCAGACTAGCGGGATTGGAAACGGGGAGCTGTTTTTT. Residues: CASSFQTSGIGNGELFF.